A selection of T cell receptor beta chains follows, all from one sample in a study of blood T cell repertoires in COVID-19. Assay used: immunoSEQ multiplex PCR; TCRdb lists only in-frame clones, some missing. The sample includes 60,000 to 85,000 clones, roughly 85% seen only once; the top ten take 3.4%. Sequencing was carried out using peripheral blood. The receptors shown here come from a woman between 50 and 59 years old with COVID-19, enrolled during active disease. Both conserved end residues are part of each CDR3. The order of the fields is J gene, clone size, V gene, D gene, CDR3 DNA, CDR3 protein. D genes are given only for firm matches. Some rows have no size entry. The others give once, few or many, or a class for an expanded clone.

>TRBJ1-2|few|TRBV10-2|TRBD1
TGCGCCAGCAGTGAGTCGATACAGGGGGCGGGCTACACCTTC
CASSESIQGAGYTF
>TRBJ1-1|.|TRBV7-2|.
TGTGCCAGCAGCTTGAGGGACACTGAAGCTTTCTTT
CASSLRDTEAFF
>TRBJ1-5|.|TRBV6-5|TRBD1
TGTGCCAGCAGTAACAGGGGCGCCGGTAATCAGCCCCAGCATTTT
CASSNRGAGNQPQHF
>TRBJ2-5|many|TRBV5-4|TRBD2
TGTGCCAGCAGCCGGACTAGCGGGATGGGAGAGACCCAGTACTTC
CASSRTSGMGETQYF
>TRBJ1-1|.|TRBV12-3/TRBV12-4|.
TGTGCCAGCAGTTTTTCAGTAGGGGCGGAAGCTTTCTTT
CASSFSVGAEAFF
>TRBJ2-1|.|TRBV19|TRBD2
TGTGCCAGTAGTTGGCTAGCGGGTTTCGATGAGCAGTTCTTC
CASSWLAGFDEQFF
>TRBJ2-1|.|TRBV19|.
TGTGCCAGTAGTCCCTATGGGGGAGGTGAGCAGTTCTTC
CASSPYGGGEQFF
>TRBJ2-7|.|TRBV9|.
TGTGCCAGCAGCGTAAGCCCTCACTCCTACGAGCAGTACTTC
CASSVSPHSYEQYF
>TRBJ1-4|few|TRBV3-1/TRBV3-2|TRBD1
TGTGCCAGCAGCACCCGACAGGGAACTAATGAAAAACTGTTTTTT
CASSTRQGTNEKLFF
>TRBJ1-1|.|TRBV7-3|.
TGTGCCAGCAGCCCCGGGGAGTCGGGCACTGAAGCTTTCTTT
CASSPGESGTEAFF
>TRBJ1-5|.|TRBV19|.
TGTGCCAGTAGTATAAGGAGGAGGGGAGGCAATCAGCCCCAGCATTTT
CASSIRRRGGNQPQHF
>TRBJ2-5|.|TRBV7-3|TRBD2
TGTGCCAGCAGCATGACTAGCGGCGCCGCGGAGACCCAGTACTTC
CASSMTSGAAETQYF
>TRBJ2-7|few|TRBV28|TRBD2
TGTGCCAGCAGTTCCGGCGAGATGACTAGCGCCTACGAGCAGTACTTC
CASSSGEMTSAYEQYF
>TRBJ2-7|.|TRBV5-1|TRBD2
TGCGCCAGCGCGAGGACCCTAGCGGGAGGGCCGGGCTCCTACGAGCAGTACTTC
CASARTLAGGPGSYEQYF
>TRBJ1-1|.|TRBV5-1|TRBD1
TGCGCCAGCAGACGGACAGGCCCTAACACTGAAGCTTTCTTT
CASRRTGPNTEAFF
>TRBJ1-1|.|TRBV25-1|TRBD1
TGTGCCAGCAGTGAAACAGGGGGAAAAAACACTGAAGCTTTCTTT
CASSETGGKNTEAFF
>TRBJ2-5|.|TRBV5-1|TRBD1
TGCGCCAGCAGCTTGTTCTGGACAGGGGGCCAAGAGACCCAGTACTTC
CASSLFWTGGQETQYF